The present TCR beta chain was sequenced within a study of early T cells in non-severe SARS-CoV-2 infection. About the study: The authors sequenced bulk RNA from unsorted whole blood, leaving chains unpaired. General study points: The matching step, a VDJdb search, favored anti-spike CD8 responses and missed private and CD4 specificities.

In germline, CDR1 is SEHNR, CDR2 FQNEAQ (reference sequence). This CDR3 has 16 amino acids. The library protocol tagged individual cDNA molecules with unique molecular identifiers. In TCRdb, the 5' RACE reads were re-called with MiXCR into one record per CDR3 protein. The table lists roughly 40,000 distinct CDR3 sequences, over 5% of them singletons, with 9.5% to 15% in the top ten. This clonotype was detected ten times or more. Its specificity is unknown. Sequence at one end of the junction differs from germline and may be a read error. The sample taken for sequencing was whole blood. The sequence derives from an adult who was a healthcare worker with PCR-confirmed SARS-CoV-2 infection or an uninfected control (not recorded which). This sequence joins TRBV7-9 and TRBJ1-3; 8 bases are shared with TRBD1. The CDR3 here is CASSSGQAISENTIYF. The CDR3 DNA is TGTGCCAGCAGCTCGGGACAGGCCATCTCTGAAAACACCATATATTTT.